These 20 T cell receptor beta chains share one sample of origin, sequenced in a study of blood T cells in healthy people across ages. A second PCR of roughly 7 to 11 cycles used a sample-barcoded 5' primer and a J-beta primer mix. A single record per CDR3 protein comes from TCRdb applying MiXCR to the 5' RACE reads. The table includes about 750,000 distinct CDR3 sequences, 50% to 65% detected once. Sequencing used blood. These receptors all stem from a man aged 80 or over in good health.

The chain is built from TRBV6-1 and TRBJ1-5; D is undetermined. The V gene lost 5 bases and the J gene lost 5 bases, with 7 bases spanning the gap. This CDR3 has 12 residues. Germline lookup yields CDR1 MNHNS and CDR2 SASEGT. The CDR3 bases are TGTGCCAGCAGTAACAGTTATCAGCCCCAGCATTTT. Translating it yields CASSNSYQPQHF.

CDR3 sequence (DNA): TGCGCCAGCAGTCAGACTAGCGGGGCGGAAGAGACCCAGTACTTC. Protein sequence: CASSQTSGAEETQYF. The chain carries TRBV5-1 and TRBJ2-5, with 11 bases aligning to TRBD2. Germline values: CDR1 SGHRS, CDR2 YFSETQ. CDR3 size: 15 residues. The junction had 6 bases not matched to a gene; V was cut back by 5 bases and J by 3 bases.

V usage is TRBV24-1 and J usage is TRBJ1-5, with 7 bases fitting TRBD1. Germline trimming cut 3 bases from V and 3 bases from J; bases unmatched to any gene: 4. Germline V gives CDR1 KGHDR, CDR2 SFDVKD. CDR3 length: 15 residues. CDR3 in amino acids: CATSDPGTVNQPQHF. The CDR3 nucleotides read TGTGCCACCAGTGATCCGGGGACAGTCAATCAGCCCCAGCATTTT.

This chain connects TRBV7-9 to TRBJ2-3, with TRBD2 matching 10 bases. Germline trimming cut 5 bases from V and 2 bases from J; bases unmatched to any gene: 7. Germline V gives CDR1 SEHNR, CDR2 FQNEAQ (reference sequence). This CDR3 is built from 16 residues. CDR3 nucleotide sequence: TGTGCCAGCAGCCCACGGACTAGCGGTTACACAGATACGCAGTATTTT. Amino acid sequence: CASSPRTSGYTDTQYF.

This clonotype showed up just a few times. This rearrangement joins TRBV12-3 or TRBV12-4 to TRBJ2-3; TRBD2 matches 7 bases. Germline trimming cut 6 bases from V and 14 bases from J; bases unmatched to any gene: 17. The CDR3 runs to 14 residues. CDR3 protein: CASREAGVHRYAYF. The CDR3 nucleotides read TGTGCCAGCAGAGAGGCGGGGGTTCACAGATACGCGTATTTT.

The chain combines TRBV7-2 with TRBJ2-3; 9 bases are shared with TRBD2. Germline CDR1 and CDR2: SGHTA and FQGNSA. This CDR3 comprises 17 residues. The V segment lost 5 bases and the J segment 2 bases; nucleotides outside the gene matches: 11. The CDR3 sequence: CASSPTSSGTNTDTQYF. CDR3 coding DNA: TGTGCCAGCAGCCCTACGTCTAGCGGGACTAACACAGATACGCAGTATTTT.

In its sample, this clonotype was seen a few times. This CDR3 reads CASSLGQVNQPQHF. The CDR3 DNA is TGTGCCAGCAGCTTGGGCCAGGTCAATCAGCCCCAGCATTTT. V and J are TRBV5-5 and TRBJ1-5; the D is unclear. Germline lookup yields CDR1 SGHKS and CDR2 YYEKEE (reference sequence). V was trimmed by 0 bases and J by 3 bases, leaving 7 bases between them. This CDR3 has 14 amino acids.

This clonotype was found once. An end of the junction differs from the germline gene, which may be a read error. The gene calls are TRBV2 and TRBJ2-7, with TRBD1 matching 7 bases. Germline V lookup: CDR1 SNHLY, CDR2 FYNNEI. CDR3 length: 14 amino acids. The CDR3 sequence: CASGGQVSSYVQYF. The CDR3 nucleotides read TGTGCCAGCGGCGGACAGGTTAGCTCCTACGTGCAGTACTTC.

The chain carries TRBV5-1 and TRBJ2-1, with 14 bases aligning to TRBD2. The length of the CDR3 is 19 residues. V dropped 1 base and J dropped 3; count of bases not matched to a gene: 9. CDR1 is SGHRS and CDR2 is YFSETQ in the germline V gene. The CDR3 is CASSLQGLAGDPFYNEQFF. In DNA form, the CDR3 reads TGCGCCAGCAGCTTGCAGGGACTAGCGGGAGACCCCTTCTACAATGAGCAGTTCTTC.

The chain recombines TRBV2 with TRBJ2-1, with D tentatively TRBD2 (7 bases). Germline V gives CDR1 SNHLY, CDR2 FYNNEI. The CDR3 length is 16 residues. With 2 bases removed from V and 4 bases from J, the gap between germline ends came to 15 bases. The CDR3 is CASSEKGGAGYNEQFF. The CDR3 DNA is TGTGCCAGCAGTGAAAAGGGGGGGGCTGGTTACAATGAGCAGTTCTTC.

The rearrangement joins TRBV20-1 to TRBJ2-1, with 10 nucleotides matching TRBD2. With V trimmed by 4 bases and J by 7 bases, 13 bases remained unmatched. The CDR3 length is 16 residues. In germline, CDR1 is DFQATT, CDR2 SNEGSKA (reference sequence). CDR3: CSATPWASGSGNEQFF. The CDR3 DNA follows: TGCAGTGCTACCCCCTGGGCTAGCGGGAGTGGGAATGAGCAGTTCTTC.

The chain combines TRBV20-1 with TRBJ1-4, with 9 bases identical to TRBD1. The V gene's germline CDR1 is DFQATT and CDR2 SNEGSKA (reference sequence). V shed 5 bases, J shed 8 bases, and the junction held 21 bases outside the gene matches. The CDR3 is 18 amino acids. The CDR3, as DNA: TGCAGTGCTCGCTTACAGGGGGCGCAGGGCCGTTTCCTAGAAAAACTGTTTTTT. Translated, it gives CSARLQGAQGRFLEKLFF.

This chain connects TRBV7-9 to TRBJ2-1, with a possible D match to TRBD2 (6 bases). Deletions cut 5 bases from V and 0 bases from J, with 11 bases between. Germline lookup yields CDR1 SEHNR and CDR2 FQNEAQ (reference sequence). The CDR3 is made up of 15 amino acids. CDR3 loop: CASSDGLLSYNEQFF. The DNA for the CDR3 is TGTGCCAGCAGCGATGGACTACTCTCCTACAATGAGCAGTTCTTC.

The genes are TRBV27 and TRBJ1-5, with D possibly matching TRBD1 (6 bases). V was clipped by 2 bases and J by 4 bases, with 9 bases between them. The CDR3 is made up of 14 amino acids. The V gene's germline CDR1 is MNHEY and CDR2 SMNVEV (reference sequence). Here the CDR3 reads CASSLRQANQPQHF. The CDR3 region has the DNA TGTGCCAGCAGTTTAAGACAGGCTAATCAGCCCCAGCATTTT.

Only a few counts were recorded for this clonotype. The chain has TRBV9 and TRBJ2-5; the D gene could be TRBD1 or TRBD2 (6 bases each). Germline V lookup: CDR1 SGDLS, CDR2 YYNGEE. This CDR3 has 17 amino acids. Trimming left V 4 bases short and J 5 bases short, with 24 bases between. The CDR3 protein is CASSPSGAGYRGETQYF. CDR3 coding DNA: TGTGCCAGCAGCCCCTCGGGGGCGGGATACCGAGGGGAGACCCAGTACTTC. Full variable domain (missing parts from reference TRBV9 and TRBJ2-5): DSGVTQTPKHLITATGQRVTLRCSPRSGDLSVYWYQQSLDQGLQFLIQYYNGEERAKGNILERFSAQQFPDLHSELNLSSLELGDSALYFCASSPSGAGYRGETQYFGPGTRLLVL.

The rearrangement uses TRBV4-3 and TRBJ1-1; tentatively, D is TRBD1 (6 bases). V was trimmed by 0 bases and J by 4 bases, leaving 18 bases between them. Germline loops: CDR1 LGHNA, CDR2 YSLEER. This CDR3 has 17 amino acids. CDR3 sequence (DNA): TGCGCCAGCAGCCAAGAGATGAGGGGCCTAGGGGGCACTGAAGCTTTCTTT. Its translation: CASSQEMRGLGGTEAFF.

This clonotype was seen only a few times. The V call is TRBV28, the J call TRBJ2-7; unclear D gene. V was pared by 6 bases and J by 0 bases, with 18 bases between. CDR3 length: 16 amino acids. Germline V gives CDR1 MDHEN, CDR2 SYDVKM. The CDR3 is CASSPVIGRTSYEQYF. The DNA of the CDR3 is TGTGCCAGCAGCCCAGTCATCGGACGAACCTCCTACGAGCAGTACTTC.

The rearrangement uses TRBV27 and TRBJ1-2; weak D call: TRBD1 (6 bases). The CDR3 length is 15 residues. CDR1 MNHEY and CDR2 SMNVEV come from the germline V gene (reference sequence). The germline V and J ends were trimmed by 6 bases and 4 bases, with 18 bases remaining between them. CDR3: CASSKTGSQAYGYTF. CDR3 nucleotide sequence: TGTGCCAGCAGCAAAACAGGGAGTCAAGCCTATGGCTACACCTTC.

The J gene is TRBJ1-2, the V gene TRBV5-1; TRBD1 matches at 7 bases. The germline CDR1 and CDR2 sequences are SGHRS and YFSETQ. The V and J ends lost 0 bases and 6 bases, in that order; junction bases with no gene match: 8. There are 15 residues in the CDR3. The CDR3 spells CASSLEVGDSHGYTF. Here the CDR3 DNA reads TGCGCCAGCAGCTTGGAGGTCGGGGACAGCCATGGCTACACCTTC. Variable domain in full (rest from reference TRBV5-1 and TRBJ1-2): KAGVTQTPRYLIKTRGQQVTLSCSPISGHRSVSWYQQTPGQGLQFLFEYFSETQRNKGNFPGRFSGRQFSNSRSEMNVSTLELGDSALYLCASSLEVGDSHGYTFGSGTRLTVV.

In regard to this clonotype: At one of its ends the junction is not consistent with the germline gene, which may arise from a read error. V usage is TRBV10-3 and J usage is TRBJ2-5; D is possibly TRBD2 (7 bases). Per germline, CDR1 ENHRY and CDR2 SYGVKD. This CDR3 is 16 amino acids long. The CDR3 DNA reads TGTGCCATCAGTGAACCACCAAGGGGGGGTCAAGAGACCCGGTACTTC. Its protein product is CAISEPPRGGQETRYF.